This record concerns one T cell receptor beta chain sequence. Its antigen is undetermined. The source of the sample is a study of human T cells and chemical hapten exposure. Individual cDNA molecules received unique molecular identifiers in the library. MiXCR, run by TCRdb on the reads, gives a single entry per CDR3 protein. The sample includes some 4,100 distinct CDR3 sequences, nearly 50% seen only once; the top ten take about 3%. There are 13 residues in the CDR3. Trimming left V 1 base short and J 3 bases short, with 7 bases between. Germline values: CDR1 MGHRA, CDR2 YSYEKL. Overall study results and limits: The formation of large CDR3 similarity clusters by expanded TCRs significantly exceeded that of controls.

Treatment meaning: therapeutic diphenylcyclopropenone sensitization with weekly scalp DPC. The receptor's source is an adult with alopecia areata. Some clones in this sample may be carry-over from other donors' samples. This table probably holds off-target reads from a library built for another chain. Here the sequenced sample was whole blood, taken before DPC sensitization or 2, 6, or about 24 weeks after (not recorded which). The chain uses TRBV4-1 and TRBJ2-7; D remains unclear. DNA for the CDR3: TGCGCCAGCAGCCAAGCCCCCTTCTACGAGCAGTACTTC. Its translation: CASSQAPFYEQYF.